This entry is about one T cell receptor beta chain. No antigen is known for it. Per germline, CDR1 SNHLY and CDR2 FYNNEI. This CDR3 comprises 14 residues. cDNA synthesis was performed in eight separate reactions for each sample. Nested PCRs of around 15 and 9 cycles, two in total, were run on TCRalpha and TCRbeta cDNA. TCRdb derives one entry per CDR3 protein from the 5' RACE reads, leaving out DNA. The sample has just over 300,000 distinct CDR3 sequences. This entry is derived from a study of monozygotic twins with inflammatory bowel disease. General study findings and limits: No discrimination was achieved between different T cell subtypes.

Sequencing input: blood. The clonotype was recovered from a human donor with ulcerative colitis or Crohn's disease, or a healthy co-twin of an affected twin (not recorded which). This chain uses TRBV2 with TRBJ2-7; lacking DNA, the TRBD2 call made by TCRdb goes unchecked. CDR3 sequence: CASSVLREAHEQYF.